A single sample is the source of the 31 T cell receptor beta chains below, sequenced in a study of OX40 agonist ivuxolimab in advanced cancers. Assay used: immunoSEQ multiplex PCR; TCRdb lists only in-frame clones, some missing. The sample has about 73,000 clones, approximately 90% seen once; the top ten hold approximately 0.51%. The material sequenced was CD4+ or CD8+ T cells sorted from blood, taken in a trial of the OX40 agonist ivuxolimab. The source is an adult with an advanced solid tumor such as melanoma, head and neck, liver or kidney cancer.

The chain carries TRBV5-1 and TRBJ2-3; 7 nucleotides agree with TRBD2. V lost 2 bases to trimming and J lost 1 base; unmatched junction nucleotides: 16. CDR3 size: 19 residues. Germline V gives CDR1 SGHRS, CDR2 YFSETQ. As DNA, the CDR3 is TGCGCCAGCAGCTTTATTCCCGCTAGCGGACTACCAGGCACAGATACGCAGTATTTT. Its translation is CASSFIPASGLPGTDTQYF.

The CDR3 loop reads CASSPGTSERVQYF. CDR3 in DNA: TGTGCCAGCAGCCCTGGGACTAGCGAAAGGGTGCAGTACTTC. J is TRBJ2-7 and V is TRBV9; 10 bases agree with TRBD2. Trimming removed 4 bases from V and 9 bases from J; junction bases left unmatched: 10. Germline V gene lookup returns CDR1 SGDLS and CDR2 YYNGEE. This CDR3 region has 14 residues.

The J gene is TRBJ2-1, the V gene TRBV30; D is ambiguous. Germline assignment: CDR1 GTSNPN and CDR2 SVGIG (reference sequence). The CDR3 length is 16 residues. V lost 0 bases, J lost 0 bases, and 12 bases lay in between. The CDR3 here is CAWSVGQVGSYNEQFF. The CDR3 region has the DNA TGTGCCTGGAGTGTAGGTCAGGTAGGCTCCTACAATGAGCAGTTCTTC.

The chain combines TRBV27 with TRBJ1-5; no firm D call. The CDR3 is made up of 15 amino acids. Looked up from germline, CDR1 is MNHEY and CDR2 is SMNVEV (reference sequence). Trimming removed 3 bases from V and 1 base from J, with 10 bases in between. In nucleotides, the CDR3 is TGTGCCAGCAGTTTCGAAGGAGGGAGCAATCAGCCCCAGCATTTT. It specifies CASSFEGGSNQPQHF.

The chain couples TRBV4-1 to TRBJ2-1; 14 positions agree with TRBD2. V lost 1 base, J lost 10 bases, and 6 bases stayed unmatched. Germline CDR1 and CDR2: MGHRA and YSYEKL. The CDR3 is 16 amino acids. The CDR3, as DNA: TGCGCCAGCAGCCAAGGAGGACTAGCGGGAGGACGGGAGCAGTTCTTC. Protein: CASSQGGLAGGREQFF.

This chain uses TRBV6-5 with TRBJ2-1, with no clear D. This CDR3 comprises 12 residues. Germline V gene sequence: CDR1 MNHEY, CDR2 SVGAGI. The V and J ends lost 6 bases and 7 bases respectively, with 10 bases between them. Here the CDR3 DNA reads TGTGCCAGCAGGTCCCTAGGAAATGAGCAGTTCTTC. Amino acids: CASRSLGNEQFF.

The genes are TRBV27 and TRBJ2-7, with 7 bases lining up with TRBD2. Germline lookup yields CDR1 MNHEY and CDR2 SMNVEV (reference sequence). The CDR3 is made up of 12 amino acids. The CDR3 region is CAGRGRGREQYF. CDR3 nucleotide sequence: TGTGCAGGTCGGGGGAGGGGTAGGGAGCAGTACTTC.

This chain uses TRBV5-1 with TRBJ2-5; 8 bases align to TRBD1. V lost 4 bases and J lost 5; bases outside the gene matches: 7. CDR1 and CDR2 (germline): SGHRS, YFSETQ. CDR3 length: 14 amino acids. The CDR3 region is CASSQTRTGETQYF. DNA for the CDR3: TGCGCCAGCAGCCAAACTCGGACAGGGGAGACCCAGTACTTC.

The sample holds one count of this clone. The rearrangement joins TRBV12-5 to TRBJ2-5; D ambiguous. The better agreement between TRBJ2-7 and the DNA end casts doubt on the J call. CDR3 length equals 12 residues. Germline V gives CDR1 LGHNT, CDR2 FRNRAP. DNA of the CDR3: TGTGCTAGTGGTTTGGTATTTGGCGAGCAGTACTTC. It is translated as CASGLVFGEQYF.

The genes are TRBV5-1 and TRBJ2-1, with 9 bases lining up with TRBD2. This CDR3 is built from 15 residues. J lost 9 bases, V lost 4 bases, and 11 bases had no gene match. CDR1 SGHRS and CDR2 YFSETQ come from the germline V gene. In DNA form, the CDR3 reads TGCGCCAGCAGCCCCGGGACTAGCCCTTTGACTGAGCAGTTCTTC. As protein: CASSPGTSPLTEQFF.

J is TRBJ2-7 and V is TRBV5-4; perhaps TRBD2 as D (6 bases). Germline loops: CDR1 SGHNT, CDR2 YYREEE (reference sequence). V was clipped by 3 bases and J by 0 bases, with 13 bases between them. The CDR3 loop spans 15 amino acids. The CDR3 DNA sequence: TGTGCCAGCAGCTGGGCTGGACTATCCTCCTACGAGCAGTACTTC. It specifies CASSWAGLSSYEQYF.

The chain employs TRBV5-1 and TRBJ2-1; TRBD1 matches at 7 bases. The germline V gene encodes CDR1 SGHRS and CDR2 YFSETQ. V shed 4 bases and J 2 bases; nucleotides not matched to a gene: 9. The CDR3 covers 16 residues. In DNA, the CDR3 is TGCGCCAGCAGCCTTTTCGGACAGGCCCCCTACAATGAGCAGTTCTTC. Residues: CASSLFGQAPYNEQFF.

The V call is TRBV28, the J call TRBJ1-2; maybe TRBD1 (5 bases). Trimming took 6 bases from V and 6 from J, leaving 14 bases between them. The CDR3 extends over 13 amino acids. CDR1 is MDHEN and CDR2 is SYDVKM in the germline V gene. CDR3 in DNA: TGTGCCAGCAGCTTCAGGGTGTCGAATGGCTACACCTTC. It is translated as CASSFRVSNGYTF.

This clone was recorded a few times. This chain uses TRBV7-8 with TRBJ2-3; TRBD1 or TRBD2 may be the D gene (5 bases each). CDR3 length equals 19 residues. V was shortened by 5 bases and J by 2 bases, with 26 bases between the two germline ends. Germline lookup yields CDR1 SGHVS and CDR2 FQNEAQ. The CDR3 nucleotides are TGTGCCAGCAGCCGAAGGAACCTATGGACAAGGGACCTCACAGATACGCAGTATTTT. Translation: CASSRRNLWTRDLTDTQYF.

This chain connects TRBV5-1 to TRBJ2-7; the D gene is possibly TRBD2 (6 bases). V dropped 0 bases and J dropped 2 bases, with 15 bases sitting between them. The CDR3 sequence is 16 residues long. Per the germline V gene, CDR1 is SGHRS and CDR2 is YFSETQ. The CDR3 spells CASSLGEALGTYEQYF. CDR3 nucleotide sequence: TGCGCCAGCAGCTTGGGGGAGGCTTTGGGTACCTACGAGCAGTACTTC.

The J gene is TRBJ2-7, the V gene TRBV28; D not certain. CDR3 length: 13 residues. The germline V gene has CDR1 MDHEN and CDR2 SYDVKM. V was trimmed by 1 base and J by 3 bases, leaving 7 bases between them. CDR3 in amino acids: CASSLSHSYEQYF. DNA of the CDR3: TGTGCCAGCAGTTTATCGCACAGCTACGAGCAGTACTTC.

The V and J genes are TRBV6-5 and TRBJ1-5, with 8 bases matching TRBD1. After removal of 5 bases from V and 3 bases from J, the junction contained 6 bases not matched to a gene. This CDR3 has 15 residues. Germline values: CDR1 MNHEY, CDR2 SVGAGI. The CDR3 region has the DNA TGTGCCAGCAGTAAGGACAGGGCCTACAATCAGCCCCAGCATTTT. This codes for CASSKDRAYNQPQHF.

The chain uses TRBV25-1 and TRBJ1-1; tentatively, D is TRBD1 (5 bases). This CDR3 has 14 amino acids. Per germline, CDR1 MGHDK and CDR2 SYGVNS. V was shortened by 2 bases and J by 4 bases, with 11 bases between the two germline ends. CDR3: CASSEKGYSTEAFF. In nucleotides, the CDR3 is TGTGCCAGCAGTGAAAAGGGGTATAGCACTGAAGCTTTCTTT. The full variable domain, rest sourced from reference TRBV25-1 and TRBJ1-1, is EADIYQTPRYLVIGTGKKITLECSQTMGHDKMYWYQQDPGMELHLIHYSYGVNSTEKGDLSSESTVSRIRTEHFPLTLESARPSHTSQYLCASSEKGYSTEAFFGQGTRLTVV.

As DNA, the CDR3 is TGTGCCAGCTACTCTAGAGTAGCGGGAGTTGACGAGCAGTACTTC. Translation: CASYSRVAGVDEQYF. This chain connects TRBV28 to TRBJ2-7; 9 nucleotides match TRBD2. Unmatched junction bases numbered 13, after V lost 8 bases and J lost 5 bases. This CDR3 comprises 15 residues. Germline V CDR1 and CDR2: MDHEN, SYDVKM.

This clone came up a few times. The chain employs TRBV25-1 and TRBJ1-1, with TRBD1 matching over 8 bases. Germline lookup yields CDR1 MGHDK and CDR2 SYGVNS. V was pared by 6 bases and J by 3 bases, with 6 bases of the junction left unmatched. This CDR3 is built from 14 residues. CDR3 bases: TGTGCCAGCAGGGGGGACAGGCCCGACACTGAAGCTTTCTTT. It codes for CASRGDRPDTEAFF.

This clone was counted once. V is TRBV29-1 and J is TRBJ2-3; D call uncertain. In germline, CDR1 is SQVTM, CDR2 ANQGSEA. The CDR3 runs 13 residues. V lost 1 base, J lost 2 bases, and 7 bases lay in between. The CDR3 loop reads CSVEADTTDTQYF. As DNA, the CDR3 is TGCAGCGTTGAAGCTGACACCACAGATACGCAGTATTTT.

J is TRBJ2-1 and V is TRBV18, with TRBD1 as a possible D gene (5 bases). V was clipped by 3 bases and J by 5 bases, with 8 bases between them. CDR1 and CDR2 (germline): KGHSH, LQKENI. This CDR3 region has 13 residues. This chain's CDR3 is CASSPTQDNEQFF. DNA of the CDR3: TGTGCCAGCTCACCGACACAGGACAATGAGCAGTTCTTC.

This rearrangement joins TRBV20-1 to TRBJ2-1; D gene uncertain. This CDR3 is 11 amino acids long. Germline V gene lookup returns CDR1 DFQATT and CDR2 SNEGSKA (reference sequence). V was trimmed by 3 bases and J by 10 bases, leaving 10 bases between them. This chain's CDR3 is CSARDPPEQFF. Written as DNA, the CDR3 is TGCAGTGCTAGGGACCCACCCGAGCAGTTCTTC.

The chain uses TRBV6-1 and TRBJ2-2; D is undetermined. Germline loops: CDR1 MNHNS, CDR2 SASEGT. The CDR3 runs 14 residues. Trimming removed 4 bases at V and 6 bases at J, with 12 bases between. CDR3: CASSGLLPAGELFF. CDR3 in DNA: TGTGCCAGCAGTGGACTCCTACCTGCCGGGGAGCTGTTTTTT.

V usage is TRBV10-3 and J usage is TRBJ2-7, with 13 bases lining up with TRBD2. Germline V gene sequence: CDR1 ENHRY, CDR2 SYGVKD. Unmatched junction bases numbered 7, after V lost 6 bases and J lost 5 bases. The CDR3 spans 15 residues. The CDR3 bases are TGTGCCATCAGCCGGACTAGCGGGAGTCACAACGAGCAGTACTTC. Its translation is CAISRTSGSHNEQYF.

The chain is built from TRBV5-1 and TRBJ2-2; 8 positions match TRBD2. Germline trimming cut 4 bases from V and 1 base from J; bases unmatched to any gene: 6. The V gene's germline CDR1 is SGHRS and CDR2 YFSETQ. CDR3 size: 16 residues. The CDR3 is CASSPGAGVNTGELFF. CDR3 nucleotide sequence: TGCGCCAGCAGCCCGGGAGCGGGAGTGAACACCGGGGAGCTGTTTTTT.

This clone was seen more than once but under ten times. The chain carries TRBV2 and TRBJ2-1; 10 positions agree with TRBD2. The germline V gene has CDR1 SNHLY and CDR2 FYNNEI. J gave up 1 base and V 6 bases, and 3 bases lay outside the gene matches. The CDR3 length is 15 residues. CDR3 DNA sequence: TGTGCCAGCAGAGCGGGAGGGCAATCCTACAATGAGCAGTTCTTC. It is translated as CASRAGGQSYNEQFF.

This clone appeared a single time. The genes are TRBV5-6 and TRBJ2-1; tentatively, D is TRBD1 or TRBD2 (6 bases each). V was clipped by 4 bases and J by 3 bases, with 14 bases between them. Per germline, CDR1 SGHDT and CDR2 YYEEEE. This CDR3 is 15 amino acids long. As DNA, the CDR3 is TGTGCCAGCAGCCCACAGGGAGGCCTCTACAATGAGCAGTTCTTC. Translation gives CASSPQGGLYNEQFF. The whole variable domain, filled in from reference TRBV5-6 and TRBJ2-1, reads DAGVTQSPTHLIKTRGQQVTLRCSPKSGHDTVSWYQQALGQGPQFIFQYYEEEERQRGNFPDRFSGHQFPNYSSELNVNALLLGDSALYLCASSPQGGLYNEQFFGPGTRLTVL.

The CDR3 protein is CASSADREDYEQYF. The DNA of the CDR3 is TGTGCCAGCAGTGCGGACAGGGAAGATTACGAGCAGTACTTC. The rearrangement links TRBV6-6 to TRBJ2-7, with 8 bases aligning to TRBD1. CDR3 length equals 14 residues. The germline gives CDR1 MNHNY, CDR2 SVGAGI (reference sequence). V shed 5 bases and J 4 bases; nucleotides not matched to a gene: 7.

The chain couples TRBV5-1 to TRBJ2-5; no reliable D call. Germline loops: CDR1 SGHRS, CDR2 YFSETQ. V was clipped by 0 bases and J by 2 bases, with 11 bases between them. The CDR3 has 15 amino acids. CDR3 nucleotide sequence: TGCGCCAGCAGCTTGGCTGGCAGTACTCAAGAGACCCAGTACTTC. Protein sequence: CASSLAGSTQETQYF.

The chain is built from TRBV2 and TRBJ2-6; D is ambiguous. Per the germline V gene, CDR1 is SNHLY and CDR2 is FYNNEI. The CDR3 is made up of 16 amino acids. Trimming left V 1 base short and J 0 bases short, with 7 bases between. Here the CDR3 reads CASSEGRSSGANVLTF. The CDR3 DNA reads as TGTGCCAGCAGTGAAGGGCGGAGCTCTGGGGCCAACGTCCTGACTTTC.